What follows are 20 T cell receptor beta chains derived from one specimen sequenced in a study of CD8 T cells in Susac syndrome. Roughly 0.45 to 1 ug RNA was reverse transcribed with random hexamers. Via MiXCR, TCRdb re-called the immunoSEQ multiplex PCR reads, giving one row per CDR3 protein. The sample comprises over 300,000 distinct CDR3 sequences, just over 90% of which are singletons, and about 0.07% rests with the top ten. The sequencing sample was made of CD4+ T cells from PBMCs. These receptors originate from a human donor with multiple sclerosis.

The CDR3 nucleotides are TGTGCCTGGAGTCTCCGGGGCTACAATGAGCAGTTCTTC. Protein sequence: CAWSLRGYNEQFF. J is TRBJ2-1 and V is TRBV30; D may be TRBD2 (5 bases). V gave up 2 bases and J gave up 3 bases, with 8 bases separating them. The CDR3 sequence is 13 residues long. Germline assignment: CDR1 GTSNPN and CDR2 SVGIG (reference sequence). The variable domain in full, with the rest retrieved from reference TRBV30 and TRBJ2-1, is SQTIHQWPATLVQPVGSPLSLECTVEGTSNPNLYWYRQAAGRGLQLLFYSVGIGQISSEVPQNLSASRPQDRQFILSSKKLLLSDSGFYLCAWSLRGYNEQFFGPGTRLTVL.

This clonotype turned up a few times. At one end, the junction sequence differs from germline, possibly due to a read error. The chain couples TRBV7-7 to TRBJ2-5, with TRBD1 matching over 7 bases. This CDR3 region has 14 residues. Looked up from germline, CDR1 is SSHAT and CDR2 is FNYEAQ (reference sequence). The CDR3 DNA is TGTGCTAGCAGCACCGACAGGGTTGGGGAGACCCAGTACTTC. Translation gives CASSTDRVGETQYF.

This chain joins TRBV24-1 and TRBJ2-3; the D gene is possibly TRBD1 (6 bases). Per germline, CDR1 KGHDR and CDR2 SFDVKD. V lost 7 bases and J lost 3, with 16 bases in between. This CDR3 has 15 residues. The CDR3 DNA is TGTGCCACCAGGCCGACAGGCGGGTGGACAGATACGCAGTATTTT. It codes for CATRPTGGWTDTQYF.

This clonotype occurred once. This chain joins TRBV5-1 and TRBJ2-7; a weak D match, TRBD1 (5 bases). V was pared by 5 bases and J by 3 bases, with 9 bases between. Germline V gene sequence: CDR1 SGHRS, CDR2 YFSETQ. This CDR3 has 12 residues. The CDR3 sequence: CASSIDSYEQYF. CDR3 sequence (DNA): TGCGCCAGCAGTATCGACAGCTACGAGCAGTACTTC.

The chain employs TRBV7-9 and TRBJ1-3, with TRBD1 as a possible D gene (5 bases). Trimming left V 5 bases short and J 1 base short, with 24 bases between. There are 19 residues in the CDR3. Germline lookup yields CDR1 SEHNR and CDR2 FQNEAQ (reference sequence). The CDR3 sequence is CASSNRLRGLGLSGNTIYF. Written as DNA, the CDR3 is TGTGCCAGCAGCAACAGGCTTCGGGGTTTGGGCCTTTCTGGAAACACCATATATTTT.

V and J are TRBV2 and TRBJ2-1; 10 bases are shared with TRBD2. Trimming removed 8 bases from V and 6 bases from J; junction bases left unmatched: 10. This CDR3 has 15 residues. Germline CDR1 is SNHLY and CDR2 is FYNNEI. The DNA for the CDR3 is TGTGCCAGCTTAAGGGCGAGCGGGAGGGGCAATGAGCAGTTCTTC. It encodes CASLRASGRGNEQFF.

The chain joins TRBV12-3 or TRBV12-4 to TRBJ1-1; 10 bases fit TRBD1. V gave up 6 bases and J gave up 1 base; unmatched junction bases: 11. This CDR3 has 17 residues. The CDR3 protein is CASRRTGTGAGNTEAFF. The CDR3 nucleotides read TGTGCCAGCAGACGAACCGGGACAGGGGCGGGGAACACTGAAGCTTTCTTT.

The CDR3 DNA reads TGTGCCAGCAGCCCCCCGGGACACATCTACGCTAAGGTTACGGACATTCAGTACTTC. It codes for CASSPPGHIYAKVTDIQYF. This chain connects TRBV7-9 to TRBJ2-4; the D gene is possibly TRBD1 (6 bases). The CDR3 totals 19 residues. Germline-derived CDR1 and CDR2 are SEHNR and FQNEAQ (reference sequence). Trimming took off 5 bases at V and 8 bases at J, with 31 bases between the two ends.

CDR3 protein: CASSPPQPRGQHF. CDR3 DNA: TGTGCCAGCAGCCCCCCACAGCCCAGGGGCCAGCATTTT. The chain has TRBV28 and TRBJ1-5; D is perhaps TRBD1 (6 bases). There are 13 residues in the CDR3. Trimming removed 6 bases at V and 12 bases at J, with 18 bases between. The germline V gene encodes CDR1 MDHEN and CDR2 SYDVKM. Combining the CDR3 with reference TRBV28 and TRBJ1-5 gives the whole variable domain DVKVTQSSRYLVKRTGEKVFLECVQDMDHENMFWYRQDPGLGLRLIYFSYDVKMKEKGDIPEGYSVSREKKERFSLILESASTNQTSMYLCASSPPQPRGQHFGDGTRLSIL.

The chain combines TRBV20-1 with TRBJ1-2; 9 bases line up with TRBD1. The V and J ends lost 3 bases and 8 bases, in that order; junction bases with no gene match: 10. The CDR3 contains 14 residues. CDR1 is DFQATT, CDR2 SNEGSKA, per germline (reference sequence). CDR3 coding DNA: TGCAGTGCTAGGCGCCGGGACAGGGAAATAGGCTACACCTTC. Its translation: CSARRRDREIGYTF.

This sequence joins TRBV5-1 and TRBJ1-2, with D perhaps TRBD1 (5 bases). Trimming shortened V by 1 base and J by 4 bases, and 14 bases separated the two germline ends. The CDR3 extends over 15 amino acids. The germline V gene has CDR1 SGHRS and CDR2 YFSETQ. CDR3 sequence reads: CASSLIGDRAYGYTF. In nucleotides, the CDR3 is TGCGCCAGCAGCTTGATTGGGGACCGAGCCTATGGCTACACCTTC.

V and J are TRBV7-8 and TRBJ1-1; D is unresolved. CDR3 size: 15 residues. Trimming took 4 bases from V and 1 from J, leaving 13 bases between them. Per germline, CDR1 SGHVS and CDR2 FQNEAQ. The CDR3 region is CASSWMGHSNTEAFF. The DNA of the CDR3 is TGTGCCAGCAGCTGGATGGGTCACTCGAACACTGAAGCTTTCTTT.

V usage is TRBV2 and J usage is TRBJ1-2, with D maybe TRBD1 (6 bases). The germline V gene has CDR1 SNHLY and CDR2 FYNNEI. V was pared by 5 bases and J by 6 bases, with 16 bases between. This CDR3 comprises 14 residues. CDR3 in amino acids: CASSLIGQQDGYTF. The CDR3 DNA sequence: TGTGCCAGCAGTCTAATCGGACAGCAGGATGGCTACACCTTC.

This clonotype has just one count. The chain recombines TRBV19 with TRBJ2-5, with D perhaps assigned TRBD1 or TRBD2 (5 bases each). Per the germline V gene, CDR1 is LNHDA and CDR2 is SQIVND (reference sequence). Trimming took off 10 bases at V and 1 base at J, with 19 bases between the two ends. CDR3 size: 15 residues. The CDR3 protein is CATGSGTRTQETQYF. CDR3 in DNA: TGTGCCACCGGATCGGGGACCCGCACCCAAGAGACCCAGTACTTC.

V usage is TRBV30 and J usage is TRBJ1-1; D gene unclear. V lost 3 bases to trimming and J lost 2 bases, with 10 bases between them. The CDR3 runs 13 residues. Per germline, CDR1 GTSNPN and CDR2 SVGIG (reference sequence). CDR3 in amino acids: CAWSLPPNTEAFF. The CDR3 nucleotides are TGTGCCTGGAGCCTACCACCTAACACTGAAGCTTTCTTT.

V is TRBV5-4 and J is TRBJ2-6; unclear D gene. Germline-derived CDR1 and CDR2 are SGHNT and YYREEE (reference sequence). The CDR3 length is 15 residues. The germline V and J ends were trimmed by 2 bases and 0 bases, with 6 bases remaining between them. CDR3 protein: CASSFDPSGANVLTF. The CDR3 nucleotides read TGTGCCAGCAGCTTCGATCCCTCTGGGGCCAACGTCCTGACTTTC.

The gene calls are TRBV27 and TRBJ2-5, with unresolved D. The CDR3 is 15 amino acids. V lost 5 bases and J 3 bases, leaving 16 bases between the germline ends. Germline-derived CDR1 and CDR2 are MNHEY and SMNVEV (reference sequence). CDR3 residues: CASSGSYPREETQYF. CDR3 DNA sequence: TGTGCCAGCAGTGGGTCATATCCCCGGGAAGAGACCCAGTACTTC.

The count of this clonotype is one. The rearrangement joins TRBV2 to TRBJ2-5; 7 positions match TRBD2. Trimming removed 4 bases from V and 4 bases from J; junction bases left unmatched: 6. CDR3 length: 14 residues. Germline loops: CDR1 SNHLY, CDR2 FYNNEI. CDR3 residues: CASSVFGEGETQYF. The CDR3 DNA reads as TGTGCCAGCAGTGTTTTCGGGGAGGGAGAGACCCAGTACTTC.

This rearrangement joins TRBV18 to TRBJ2-7, with 8 bases matching TRBD1. Unmatched junction bases numbered 2, after V lost 3 bases and J lost 1 base. CDR1 and CDR2 (germline): KGHSH, LQKENI. CDR3 length: 14 residues. CDR3 nucleotide sequence: TGTGCCAGCTCACCGGGACAGGCTTCCTACGAGCAGTACTTC. Protein: CASSPGQASYEQYF.

The V and J genes are TRBV20-1 and TRBJ1-2, with D possibly matching TRBD1 (5 bases). The CDR3 extends over 21 amino acids. CDR1 is DFQATT and CDR2 is SNEGSKA in the germline V gene (reference sequence). V dropped 6 bases and J dropped 0 bases, with 35 bases sitting between them. CDR3 DNA: TGCAGTGCCTTTGGCCCAGGTATGAGGGCCACAGGCAAGGGAGCTAACTATGGCTACACCTTC. Protein: CSAFGPGMRATGKGANYGYTF.